These T cell receptor beta chains were read from a single sample in a study of blood T cells in healthy people across ages. MiXCR, run by TCRdb on the 5' RACE reads, gives a single entry per CDR3 protein. The top ten clones hold about a quarter of a sample with approximately 800,000 distinct CDR3 sequences, 62% of them seen once. Sequenced sample: blood. These receptors all stem from a man aged 25 to 45 in good health. Each CDR3 is given with its conserved first and last residue. The D gene is left open where the match is weak. The size entry is marked missing in some rows and otherwise reads once, few, many or a size class.

clone_size,d_call,j_call,v_call,cdr3_aa,cdr3_nt
.,.,TRBJ2-7,TRBV4-3,CASSQAQGLSYEQYF,TGCGCCAGCAGCCAAGCACAGGGCCTCTCCTACGAGCAGTACTTC
.,.,TRBJ2-1,TRBV7-2,CASRLVGVLDEQFF,TGTGCCAGCCGGCTGGTAGGAGTGCTGGATGAGCAGTTCTTC
.,.,TRBJ2-6,TRBV6-2/TRBV6-3,CASSRPTPDSGANVLTF,TGTGCCAGCAGTCGCCCGACTCCTGACTCTGGGGCCAACGTCCTGACTTTC
.,.,TRBJ1-4,TRBV15,CATSIWRGEKLFF,TGTGCCACCAGCATCTGGAGGGGTGAAAAACTGTTTTTT
.,.,TRBJ2-7,TRBV27,CASSLGPGDYEQYF,TGTGCCAGCAGTTTAGGGCCAGGGGACTACGAGCAGTACTTC
few,.,TRBJ2-7,TRBV4-3,CAGPPPHPGREQYF,TGCGCCGGCCCCCCCCCACACCCTGGGCGCGAGCAGTACTTC
.,.,TRBJ1-2,TRBV9,CASSTGQDGYTF,TGTGCCAGTAGCACAGGGCAGGACGGCTACACCTTC
.,.,TRBJ2-5,TRBV20-1,CSASRGLTGDLQETQYF,TGCAGTGCTAGTCGGGGACTAACAGGGGACCTACAAGAGACCCAGTACTTC
many,.,TRBJ2-3,TRBV9,CASSPKGGRGADTQYF,TGTGCCAGCAGCCCGAAGGGGGGGCGGGGCGCAGATACGCAGTATTTT
.,TRBD1,TRBJ2-7,TRBV7-2,CASRSPGQGGYEQYF,TGTGCCAGCAGATCCCCGGGACAGGGGGGATACGAGCAGTACTTC
once,.,TRBJ2-7,TRBV3-1,CASSRDTLAYEQYF,TGTGCCAGCAGCCGGGACACCTTAGCCTACGAGCAGTACTTC
once,.,TRBJ2-7,TRBV28,CASYYGGRVDEQYF,TGTGCCAGTTATTATGGCGGCAGGGTCGACGAGCAGTACTTC
.,.,TRBJ1-5,TRBV4-2,CASSQDVVFSNQPQHF,TGTGCCAGCAGCCAAGATGTGGTCTTTAGCAATCAGCCCCAGCATTTT
few,.,TRBJ2-5,TRBV7-2,CASRPTREQETQYF,TGTGCCAGCAGACCGACCCGGGAGCAAGAGACCCAGTACTTC
.,.,TRBJ1-2,TRBV9,CASSSTDRDNQLNFYGYTF,TGTGCCAGCAGCTCTACGGACCGGGACAACCAGTTAAACTTCTATGGCTACACCTTC
.,.,TRBJ2-5,TRBV29-1,CSVEVGRGETQYF,TGCAGCGTTGAAGTAGGCAGGGGAGAGACCCAGTACTTC
.,TRBD1,TRBJ1-5,TRBV15,CATSGGGRQPQHF,TGTGCCACCAGCGGAGGGGGCAGGCAGCCCCAGCATTTT
.,TRBD1,TRBJ2-7,TRBV30,CAWSTGQGYEQYF,TGTGCCTGGAGTACGGGACAGGGCTACGAGCAGTACTTC
.,TRBD2,TRBJ2-5,TRBV7-3,CASSSAPGTSAETQYF,TGTGCCAGCAGCTCAGCCCCCGGGACTAGCGCGGAGACCCAGTACTTC
once,.,TRBJ2-3,TRBV7-2,CASSLISGADTQYF,TGTGCCAGCAGCTTGATTTCTGGCGCAGATACGCAGTATTTT
.,TRBD1,TRBJ1-2,TRBV28,CASSPGQGRDYTF,TGTGCCAGCAGTCCTGGACAGGGGCGAGACTACACCTTC
.,.,TRBJ2-7,TRBV12-3/TRBV12-4,CASSHRAYEQYF,TGTGCCAGCAGTCACAGGGCCTACGAGCAGTACTTC
.,TRBD2,TRBJ2-3,TRBV5-6,CASSLDLAGGLVDTQYF,TGTGCCAGCAGCTTGGATCTAGCGGGGGGTTTGGTAGATACGCAGTATTTT
.,TRBD2,TRBJ2-5,TRBV2,CASSESKAGAEKETQYF,TGTGCCAGCAGTGAATCCAAAGCGGGGGCAGAGAAAGAGACCCAGTACTTC
many,.,TRBJ2-6,TRBV25-1,CASSSGANVLTF,TGTGCCAGCAGCTCTGGGGCCAACGTCCTGACTTTC
few,.,TRBJ1-2,TRBV6-2/TRBV6-3,CASSSAAPNYGYTF,TGTGCCAGCAGTTCAGCCGCACCCAACTATGGCTACACCTTC
.,.,TRBJ1-6,TRBV7-8,CASSDRQELYNSPLHF,TGTGCCAGCAGCGATAGACAGGAACTATATAATTCACCCCTCCACTTT
.,.,TRBJ1-5,TRBV5-5,CASSLYQGRSNQPQHF,TGTGCCAGCAGCTTATATCAGGGTAGAAGCAATCAGCCCCAGCATTTT
.,.,TRBJ1-2,TRBV2,CASSGGGQGYGYTF,TGTGCCAGCAGTGGAGGGGGGCAGGGCTATGGCTACACCTTC
.,.,TRBJ2-1,TRBV2,CASSYRAAAHNEQFF,TGTGCCAGCAGTTACAGGGCGGCCGCCCACAATGAGCAGTTCTTC
few,.,TRBJ2-1,TRBV5-5,CASNKVTVNSYNEQFF,TGTGCCAGCAATAAAGTCACCGTTAACTCCTACAATGAGCAGTTCTTC
.,.,TRBJ2-2,TRBV4-3,CASSHAVTDTGELFF,TGCGCCAGCAGCCACGCGGTAACTGACACCGGGGAGCTGTTTTTT
few,TRBD2,TRBJ2-5,TRBV12-3/TRBV12-4,CASSSGDSEETQYF,TGTGCCAGCAGTAGCGGGGACTCTGAAGAGACCCAGTACTTC